The present entry profiles one TCR beta chain with its context. Its antigen is as yet unknown. J lost 4 bases, V lost 3 bases, and 7 bases had no gene match. Germline-derived CDR1 and CDR2 are SNHLY and FYNNEI. CDR3 length equals 15 residues. This sample is drawn from a study of CD8 T cells in ankylosing spondylitis. The study's findings and limits: Researchers reportedly found disease-linked clones significantly enriched in matched ankylosing spondylitis synovial fluid. Several of the motif variants were reported before in synovial fluid and blood from reactive arthritis. CD8+ cells made up the disease-linked clones, which were relatively rare in peripheral blood. Typical of ankylosing spondylitis blood, it appeared, was a TCR beta motif of about eight highly homologous variants.

The authors made TCR beta libraries by quantitative 5'-RACE with molecular barcodes. TCRdb reanalysed the 5' RACE reads using MiXCR and keeps one entry per CDR3 protein. The sample contains 200,000 to 250,000 distinct CDR3 sequences, 15% to 20% of which appear only once. Sequencing used blood, either unsorted or a sorted T cell fraction (not recorded which). The J gene is TRBJ2-3, the V gene TRBV2; 7 nucleotides line up with TRBD2. The clonotype was recovered from a male donor with ankylosing spondylitis. The CDR3 DNA reads as TGTGCCAGCAGTGAGGGGGGGTATCTCGCAGATACGCAGTATTTT. It codes for CASSEGGYLADTQYF.